One sample yielded the 3 T cell receptor beta chains listed below, sequenced in a study of blood T cell repertoires in COVID-19. Clones were sequenced by immunoSEQ multiplex PCR, and TCRdb holds only the in-frame ones, with some missing. The repertoire consists of more than 250,000 clones, with around 89% occurring once and the leading ten covering roughly 6%. Sequencing was done on a sample of peripheral blood. These TCRs come from a woman between 50 and 59 years old with COVID-19, enrolled during active disease.

The chain couples TRBV5-1 to TRBJ1-5; D might be TRBD1 (5 bases). Germline assignment: CDR1 SGHRS and CDR2 YFSETQ. The CDR3 has 14 amino acids. V dropped 2 bases and J dropped 6 bases, with 12 bases sitting between them. The CDR3 bases are TGCGCCAGCAGCTTAGGGGATTTCGGTCAGCCCCAGCATTTT. It codes for CASSLGDFGQPQHF.

The chain joins TRBV5-1 to TRBJ1-5; D gene unclear. With 1 base removed from V and 3 bases from J, the gap between germline ends came to 8 bases. Germline CDR1 and CDR2: SGHRS and YFSETQ. This CDR3 comprises 14 residues. This CDR3 reads CASSLTGPNQPQHF. The CDR3 DNA reads as TGCGCCAGCAGCTTGACGGGTCCCAATCAGCCCCAGCATTTT.

This clone is a singleton in its sample. The rearrangement uses TRBV7-2 and TRBJ2-7; maybe TRBD2 (6 bases). This CDR3 is built from 16 residues. The germline V and J ends were trimmed by 0 bases and 4 bases, with 16 bases remaining between them. CDR1 SGHTA and CDR2 FQGNSA come from the germline V gene. This CDR3 is CASSLAGRPALYEQYF. In DNA, the CDR3 is TGTGCCAGCAGCTTAGCTGGGAGGCCAGCCCTGTACGAGCAGTACTTC.